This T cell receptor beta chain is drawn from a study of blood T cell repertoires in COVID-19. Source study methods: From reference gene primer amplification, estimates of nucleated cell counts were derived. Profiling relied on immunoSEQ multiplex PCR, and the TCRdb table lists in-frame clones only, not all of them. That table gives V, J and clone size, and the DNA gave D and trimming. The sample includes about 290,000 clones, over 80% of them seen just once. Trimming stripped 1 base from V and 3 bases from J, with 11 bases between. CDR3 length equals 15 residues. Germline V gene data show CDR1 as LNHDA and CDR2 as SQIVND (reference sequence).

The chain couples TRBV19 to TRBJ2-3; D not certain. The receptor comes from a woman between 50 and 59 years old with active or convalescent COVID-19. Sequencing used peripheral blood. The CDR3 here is CASSIGGPKTDTQYF. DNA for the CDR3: TGTGCCAGTAGTATAGGTGGGCCCAAAACAGATACGCAGTATTTT.